The 27 T cell receptor beta chains below all came from one sample that was sequenced in a study of blood T cell repertoires in COVID-19. Assay used: immunoSEQ multiplex PCR; TCRdb lists only in-frame clones, some missing. The sample yields 150,000 to 200,000 clones, roughly 84% seen once. The sequenced material came from peripheral blood. The receptor source for this set is a woman aged 80 or over with acute or convalescent COVID-19.

The chain combines TRBV27 with TRBJ2-2; maybe TRBD2 (6 bases). Germline lookup yields CDR1 MNHEY and CDR2 SMNVEV (reference sequence). Deletions cut 7 bases from V and 6 bases from J, with 24 bases between. This CDR3 spans 17 amino acids. The CDR3 DNA sequence: TGTGCCAGCACCCCCCCGGCCGGGACTGGAATCTCCGGGGAGCTGTTTTTT. Translation gives CASTPPAGTGISGELFF.

This sequence joins TRBV9 and TRBJ2-1; 7 bases are shared with TRBD2. The CDR3 is 13 residues long. From germline, CDR1 is SGDLS and CDR2 YYNGEE. Trimming cost V 4 bases and J 9 bases; bases outside gene matches: 7. The CDR3 nucleotides are TGTGCCAGCAGCCTTGGGGAGGGCCGTGAGCAGTTCTTC. Encoded protein: CASSLGEGREQFF.

In its sample, this clone was seen once. CDR3 DNA sequence: TGTGCCAGCAGCGTAGTGGACAGGGGCACAGATACGCAGTATTTT. It codes for CASSVVDRGTDTQYF. The genes are TRBV9 and TRBJ2-3, with 8 bases lining up with TRBD1. The CDR3 contains 15 residues. Germline trimming cut 0 bases from V and 1 base from J; bases unmatched to any gene: 1. CDR1 SGDLS and CDR2 YYNGEE come from the germline V gene.

This chain joins TRBV21-1 and TRBJ2-3; TRBD2, the table's D call, was not compared with the DNA. TRBV21-1 is given as a pseudogene. The CDR3 is 14 residues long. The CDR3 region is CASLAARGTDTQYF. In DNA, the CDR3 is TGTGCCAGCCTGGCGGCGCGGGGCACAGATACGCAGTATTTT.

This clone was picked up one time. CDR3 region: CASSSGQGTGNTIYF. In DNA, the CDR3 is TGTGCCAGCAGTTCGGGACAGGGAACTGGAAACACCATATATTTT. The rearrangement joins TRBV6-5 to TRBJ1-3, with 9 bases that match TRBD1. Looked up from germline, CDR1 is MNHEY and CDR2 is SVGAGI. The J segment lost 2 bases and the V segment lost 4 bases, leaving 3 bases of the junction unmatched. The CDR3 contains 15 residues.

The chain has TRBV30 and TRBJ1-1; unclear D gene. With 4 bases removed from V and 1 base from J, the gap between germline ends came to 13 bases. CDR3 length: 14 amino acids. Germline CDR1 is GTSNPN and CDR2 is SVGIG (reference sequence). CDR3 nucleotide sequence: TGTGCCTGGAAGCGAAGCGCAGCGAACACTGAAGCTTTCTTT. Protein: CAWKRSAANTEAFF.

A single count supports this clone. V usage is TRBV5-1 and J usage is TRBJ1-1; 8 nucleotides align to TRBD1. This CDR3 has 14 residues. The germline V gene has CDR1 SGHRS and CDR2 YFSETQ. V was clipped by 4 bases and J by 4 bases; unmatched bases: 6. CDR3 nucleotides: TGCGCCAGCAGCCCCCGGACAGGGTTCACTGAAGCTTTCTTT. Its protein product is CASSPRTGFTEAFF.

The chain recombines TRBV29-1 with TRBJ2-2, with 8 bases matching TRBD2. Germline assignment: CDR1 SQVTM and CDR2 ANQGSEA. The V gene end was trimmed by 6 bases and the J gene end by 3 bases; junction bases not matched to a gene: 9. The CDR3 length is 15 residues. The chain's CDR3 is CSVSRGGLDTGELFF. The DNA of the CDR3 is TGCAGCGTGTCGCGCGGGGGGTTAGACACCGGGGAGCTGTTTTTT.

This clone was detected once. The chain carries TRBV6-5 and TRBJ1-2; 7 positions match TRBD1. The CDR3 spans 12 residues. From germline, CDR1 is MNHEY and CDR2 SVGAGI. The J segment lost 5 bases and the V segment lost 7 bases, leaving 4 bases of the junction unmatched. The CDR3 protein is CASTTGVYGYTF. The CDR3 coding sequence is TGTGCCAGCACAACAGGGGTGTATGGCTACACCTTC.

The J gene is TRBJ1-6, the V gene TRBV7-8; 7 bases match TRBD1. V dropped 4 bases and J dropped 0; count of bases not matched to a gene: 9. Germline V gives CDR1 SGHVS, CDR2 FQNEAQ. The CDR3 length is 18 residues. The chain's CDR3 is CASSSTDRTSSYNSPLHF. CDR3 bases: TGTGCCAGCAGCTCTACGGACAGGACCAGCTCCTATAATTCACCCCTCCACTTT.

This sequence joins TRBV27 and TRBJ2-6; D perhaps matches TRBD1 (6 bases). Looked up from germline, CDR1 is MNHEY and CDR2 is SMNVEV (reference sequence). The CDR3 runs to 18 residues. V was cut by 5 bases and J by 2 bases, with 19 bases left in between. CDR3 region: CASSPLRQGTPGANVLTF. CDR3 nucleotides: TGTGCCAGCAGTCCCCTAAGGCAGGGGACCCCTGGGGCCAACGTCCTGACTTTC.

This chain uses TRBV5-8 with TRBJ2-3; 12 nucleotides agree with TRBD2. This CDR3 spans 17 amino acids. The junction had 12 bases not matched to a gene; V was cut back by 4 bases and J by 6 bases. The V gene's germline CDR1 is SGHTS and CDR2 YDEGEE. The CDR3 protein is CASSPSPSGRASDTQYF. Written as DNA, the CDR3 is TGTGCCAGCAGCCCATCTCCTAGCGGGAGGGCCAGTGATACGCAGTATTTT.

As to this clone: One end of the junction does not line up with germline, which may come from a read error. V usage is TRBV4-1 and J usage is TRBJ1-5; D possibly corresponds to TRBD1 (5 bases). Germline CDR1 MGHRA, CDR2 YSYEKL. The CDR3 is 17 amino acids. The CDR3 region is CASSQDRGTLSNPPQHF. The CDR3 bases are TGCGCCAGCAGCCAAGATCGGGGGACGTTAAGTAATCCGCCCCAGCATTTT.

V is TRBV30 and J is TRBJ1-5; 7 bases match TRBD1. Germline V lookup: CDR1 GTSNPN, CDR2 SVGIG (reference sequence). The CDR3 contains 13 residues. V dropped 2 bases and J dropped 7; count of bases not matched to a gene: 5. CDR3 in amino acids: CAWSYRGGQPQHF. The CDR3 DNA reads TGTGCCTGGAGTTACAGGGGTGGGCAGCCCCAGCATTTT.

The gene calls are TRBV6-6 and TRBJ1-5; D is perhaps TRBD1 (5 bases). Deletions cut 5 bases from V and 4 bases from J, with 12 bases between. In germline, CDR1 is MNHNY, CDR2 SVGAGI (reference sequence). CDR3 length: 14 residues. DNA of the CDR3: TGTGCCAGCAGTGCCCGGGACTGGAATCAGCCCCAGCATTTT. Translated, it gives CASSARDWNQPQHF.

The chain couples TRBV5-4 to TRBJ2-7; 9 nucleotides agree with TRBD2. This CDR3 contains 15 residues. Germline assignment: CDR1 SGHNT and CDR2 YYREEE (reference sequence). Trimming cost V 0 bases and J 3 bases; bases outside gene matches: 4. The chain's CDR3 is CASSLGLAEGYEQYF. The CDR3 nucleotides are TGTGCCAGCAGCTTGGGACTAGCGGAGGGCTACGAGCAGTACTTC.

This clone has a handful of counts. The chain uses TRBV10-3 and TRBJ1-5; 7 bases are shared with TRBD1. Germline-derived CDR1 and CDR2 are ENHRY and SYGVKD. The CDR3 loop spans 14 amino acids. V lost 2 bases, J lost 3 bases, and 1 base stayed unmatched. DNA of the CDR3: TGTGCCATCAGTGAGGACAGGGCCAATCAGCCCCAGCATTTT. This codes for CAISEDRANQPQHF.

The rearrangement links TRBV10-3 to TRBJ2-3; 8 nucleotides align to TRBD1. Losses at the gene ends were 10 bases for V and 3 bases for J; bases not matched to a gene: 15. This CDR3 comprises 16 residues. The germline V gene encodes CDR1 ENHRY and CDR2 SYGVKD. CDR3 DNA sequence: TGTGCCACCATACGTACCCGGACAGGGTCGACAGATACGCAGTATTTT. Protein product: CATIRTRTGSTDTQYF.

The chain combines TRBV7-9 with TRBJ2-5; 8 bases are shared with TRBD1. Germline V lookup: CDR1 SEHNR, CDR2 FQNEAQ (reference sequence). This CDR3 has 15 amino acids. With 5 bases clipped from V and 2 bases from J, the junction kept 7 bases outside the gene matches. Here the CDR3 reads CASSATGTGQETQYF. The DNA of the CDR3 is TGTGCCAGCAGCGCCACCGGGACAGGACAAGAGACCCAGTACTTC. The whole variable domain, filled in from reference TRBV7-9 and TRBJ2-5, reads DTGVSQNPRHKITKRGQNVTFRCDPISEHNRLYWYRQTLGQGPEFLTYFQNEAQLEKSRLLSDRFSAERPKGSFSTLEIQRTEQGDSAMYLCASSATGTGQETQYFGPGTRLLVL.

The V call is TRBV24-1, the J call TRBJ2-1; D perhaps matches TRBD2 (7 bases). In germline, CDR1 is KGHDR, CDR2 SFDVKD. The CDR3 runs 15 residues. V gave up 1 base and J gave up 7 bases, with 13 bases separating them. This chain's CDR3 is CATSDFRGGYNEQFF. CDR3 nucleotides: TGTGCCACCAGTGATTTTAGGGGGGGCTATAATGAGCAGTTCTTC.

V and J are TRBV15 and TRBJ1-1; D ambiguous. Trimming pared 1 base from V and 2 bases from J, leaving 5 bases between. CDR1 and CDR2 (germline): LNHNV, YYDKDF (reference sequence). CDR3 length equals 13 residues. The CDR3 DNA reads as TGTGCCACCAGCAGAGGAACTAACACTGAAGCTTTCTTT. Protein: CATSRGTNTEAFF.

This chain uses TRBV15 with TRBJ1-2, with 10 positions matching TRBD1. CDR3 length equals 15 residues. The V gene's germline CDR1 is LNHNV and CDR2 YYDKDF (reference sequence). The ends lost 2 bases at V and 4 bases at J; junction bases unmatched: 4. DNA of the CDR3: TGTGCCACCAGCAGACCGGGACAGGGGTTCTATGGCTACACCTTC. Protein product: CATSRPGQGFYGYTF. Complete variable domain (other parts from reference TRBV15 and TRBJ1-2): DAMVIQNPRYQVTQFGKPVTLSCSQTLNHNVMYWYQQKSSQAPKLLFHYYDKDFNNEADTPDNFQSRRPNTSFCFLDIRSPGLGDTAMYLCATSRPGQGFYGYTFGSGTRLTVV.

This clone was picked up one time. This sequence joins TRBV5-1 and TRBJ2-5; D is unclear. The CDR3 contains 14 residues. Between the trimmed V and J ends, which lost 0 bases and 0 bases, there was a span of 6 bases. Per germline, CDR1 SGHRS and CDR2 YFSETQ. CDR3 coding DNA: TGCGCCAGCAGCTTGGCGGGTAACCAAGAGACCCAGTACTTC. Its protein product is CASSLAGNQETQYF.

V is TRBV5-1 and J is TRBJ2-3; 11 nucleotides line up with TRBD2. V lost 4 bases, J lost 4 bases, and 8 bases stayed unmatched. The CDR3 is made up of 16 amino acids. Per germline, CDR1 SGHRS and CDR2 YFSETQ. The CDR3 loop is CASSLRTSGHSDTQYF. The CDR3 region has the DNA TGCGCCAGCAGCCTCCGGACTAGCGGGCACTCAGATACGCAGTATTTT. The whole variable domain, filled in from reference TRBV5-1 and TRBJ2-3, reads KAGVTQTPRYLIKTRGQQVTLSCSPISGHRSVSWYQQTPGQGLQFLFEYFSETQRNKGNFPGRFSGRQFSNSRSEMNVSTLELGDSALYLCASSLRTSGHSDTQYFGPGTRLTVL.

The rearrangement uses TRBV5-8 and TRBJ2-1; TRBD2 matches 7 bases. The CDR3 loop spans 15 amino acids. Germline CDR1 reads SGHTS; CDR2 reads YDEGEE. V trimming: 4 bases; J trimming: 8 bases; junction bases outside the gene matches: 12. CDR3 nucleotides: TGTGCCAGCAGCCCACCTTGGGGGGGTCGGGATGAGCAGTTCTTC. It codes for CASSPPWGGRDEQFF.

This rearrangement joins TRBV5-4 to TRBJ1-6, with D possibly matching TRBD1 (6 bases). From germline, CDR1 is SGHNT and CDR2 YYREEE (reference sequence). Trimming stripped 0 bases from V and 8 bases from J, with 15 bases between. The CDR3 loop spans 16 amino acids. The CDR3 region is CASSLGRTDSDSPLHF. The CDR3 nucleotides are TGTGCCAGCAGCTTGGGACGGACAGACTCAGATTCACCCCTCCACTTT.

V and J are TRBV3-1 (or the pseudogene TRBV3-2) and TRBJ2-2, with 7 bases aligning to TRBD1. The CDR3 spans 15 residues. The V and J ends lost 3 bases and 6 bases, in that order; junction bases with no gene match: 7. The germline V gene has CDR1 LGHDT and CDR2 YNNKEL (reference sequence). The CDR3 here is CASSQHRGGAGELFF. The CDR3 nucleotides read TGTGCCAGCAGCCAGCACAGGGGTGGCGCCGGGGAGCTGTTTTTT.